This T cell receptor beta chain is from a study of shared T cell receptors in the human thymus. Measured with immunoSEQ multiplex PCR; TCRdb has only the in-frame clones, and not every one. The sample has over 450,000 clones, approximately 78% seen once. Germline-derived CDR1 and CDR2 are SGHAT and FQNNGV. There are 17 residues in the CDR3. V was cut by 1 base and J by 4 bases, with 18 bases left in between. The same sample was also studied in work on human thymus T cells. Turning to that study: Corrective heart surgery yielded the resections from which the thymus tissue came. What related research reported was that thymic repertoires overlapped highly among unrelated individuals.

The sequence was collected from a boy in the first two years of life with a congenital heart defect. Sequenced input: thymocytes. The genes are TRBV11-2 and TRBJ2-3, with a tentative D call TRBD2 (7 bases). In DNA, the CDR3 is TGTGCCAGCAGCTTAGTAAGCGGGCCGGGGGGCGCAGATACGCAGTATTTT. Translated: CASSLVSGPGGADTQYF.